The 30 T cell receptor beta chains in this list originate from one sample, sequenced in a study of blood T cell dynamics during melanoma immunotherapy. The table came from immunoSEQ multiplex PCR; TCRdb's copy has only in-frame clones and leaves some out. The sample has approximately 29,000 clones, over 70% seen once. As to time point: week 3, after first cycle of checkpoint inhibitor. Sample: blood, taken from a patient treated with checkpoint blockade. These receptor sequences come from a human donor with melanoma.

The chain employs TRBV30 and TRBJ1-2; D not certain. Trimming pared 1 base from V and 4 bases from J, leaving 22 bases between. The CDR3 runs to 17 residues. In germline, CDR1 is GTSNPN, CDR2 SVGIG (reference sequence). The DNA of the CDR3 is TGTGCCTGGAGTGAGGGTGAGACTTATTCCGATGGCTATGGCTACACCTTC. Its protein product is CAWSEGETYSDGYGYTF.

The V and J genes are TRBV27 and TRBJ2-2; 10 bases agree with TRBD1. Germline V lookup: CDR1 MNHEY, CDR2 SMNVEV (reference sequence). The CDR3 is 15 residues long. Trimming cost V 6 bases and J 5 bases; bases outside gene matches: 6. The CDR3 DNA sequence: TGTGCCAGCAGAGGACAGGGGGACCTAACCGGGGAGCTGTTTTTT. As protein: CASRGQGDLTGELFF.

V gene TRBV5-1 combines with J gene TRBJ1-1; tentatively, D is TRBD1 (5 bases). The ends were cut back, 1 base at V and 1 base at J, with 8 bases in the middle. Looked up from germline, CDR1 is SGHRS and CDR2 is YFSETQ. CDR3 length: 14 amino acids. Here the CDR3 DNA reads TGCGCCAGCAGCTTGTGGGACGGGAACACTGAAGCTTTCTTT. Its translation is CASSLWDGNTEAFF.

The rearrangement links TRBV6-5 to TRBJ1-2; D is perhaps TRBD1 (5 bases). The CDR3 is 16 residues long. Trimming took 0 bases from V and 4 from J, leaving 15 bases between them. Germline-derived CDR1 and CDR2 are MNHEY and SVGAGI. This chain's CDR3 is CASSYSHRRSPYGYTF. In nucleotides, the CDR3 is TGTGCCAGCAGTTACTCGCACAGGCGATCTCCCTATGGCTACACCTTC.

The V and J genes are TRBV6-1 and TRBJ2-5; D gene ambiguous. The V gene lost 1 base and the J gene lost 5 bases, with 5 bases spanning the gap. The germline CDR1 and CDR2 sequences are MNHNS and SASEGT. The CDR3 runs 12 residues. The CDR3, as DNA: TGTGCCAGCAGTGAAGTGTGGGAGACCCAGTACTTC. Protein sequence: CASSEVWETQYF.

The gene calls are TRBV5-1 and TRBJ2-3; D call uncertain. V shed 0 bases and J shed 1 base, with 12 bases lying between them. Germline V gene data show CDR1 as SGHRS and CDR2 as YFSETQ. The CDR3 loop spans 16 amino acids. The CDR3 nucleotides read TGCGCCAGCAGCTTGGGCCTAATCCATCGCACAGATACGCAGTATTTT. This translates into CASSLGLIHRTDTQYF.

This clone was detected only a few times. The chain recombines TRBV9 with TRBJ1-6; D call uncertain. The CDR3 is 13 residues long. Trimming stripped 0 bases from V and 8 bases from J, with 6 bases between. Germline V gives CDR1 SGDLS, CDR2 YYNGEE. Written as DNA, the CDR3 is TGTGCCAGCAGCGTAGATCTGGATTCACCCCTCCACTTT. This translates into CASSVDLDSPLHF. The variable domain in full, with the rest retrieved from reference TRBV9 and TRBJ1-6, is DSGVTQTPKHLITATGQRVTLRCSPRSGDLSVYWYQQSLDQGLQFLIQYYNGEERAKGNILERFSAQQFPDLHSELNLSSLELGDSALYFCASSVDLDSPLHFGNGTRLTVT.

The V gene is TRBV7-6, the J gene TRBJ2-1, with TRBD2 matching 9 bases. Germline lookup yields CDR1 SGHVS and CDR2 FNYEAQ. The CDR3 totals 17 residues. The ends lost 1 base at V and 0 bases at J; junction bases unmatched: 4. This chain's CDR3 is CASSLESSGSSYNEQFF. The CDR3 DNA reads TGTGCCAGCAGCTTAGAAAGTAGCGGGAGCTCCTACAATGAGCAGTTCTTC.

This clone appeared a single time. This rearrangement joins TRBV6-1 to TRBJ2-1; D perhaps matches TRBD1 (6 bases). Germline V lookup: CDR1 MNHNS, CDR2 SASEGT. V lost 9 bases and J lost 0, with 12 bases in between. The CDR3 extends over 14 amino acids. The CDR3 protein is CASTGQSSYNEQFF. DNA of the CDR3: TGTGCCAGTACAGGGCAGAGCTCCTACAATGAGCAGTTCTTC.

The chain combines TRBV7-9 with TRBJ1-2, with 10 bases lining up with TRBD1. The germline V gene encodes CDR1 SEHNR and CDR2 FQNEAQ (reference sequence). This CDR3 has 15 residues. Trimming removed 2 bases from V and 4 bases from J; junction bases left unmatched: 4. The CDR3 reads CASSLPTGGVYGYTF. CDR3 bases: TGTGCCAGCAGCTTACCGACAGGGGGCGTCTATGGCTACACCTTC. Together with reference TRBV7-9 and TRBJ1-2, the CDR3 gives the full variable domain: DTGVSQNPRHKITKRGQNVTFRCDPISEHNRLYWYRQTLGQGPEFLTYFQNEAQLEKSRLLSDRFSAERPKGSFSTLEIQRTEQGDSAMYLCASSLPTGGVYGYTFGSGTRLTVV.

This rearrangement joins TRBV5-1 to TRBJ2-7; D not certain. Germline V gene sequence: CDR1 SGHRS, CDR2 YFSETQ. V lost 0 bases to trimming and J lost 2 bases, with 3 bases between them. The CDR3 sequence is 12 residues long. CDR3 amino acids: CASSLVAYEQYF. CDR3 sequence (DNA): TGCGCCAGCAGCTTGGTGGCCTACGAGCAGTACTTC.

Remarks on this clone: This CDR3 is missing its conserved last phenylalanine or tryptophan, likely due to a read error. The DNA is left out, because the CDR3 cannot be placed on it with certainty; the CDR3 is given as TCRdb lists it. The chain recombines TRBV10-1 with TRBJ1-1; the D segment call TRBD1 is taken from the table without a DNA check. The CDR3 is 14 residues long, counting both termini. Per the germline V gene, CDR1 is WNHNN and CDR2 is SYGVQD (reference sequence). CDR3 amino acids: CASSEASAPQGDSG.

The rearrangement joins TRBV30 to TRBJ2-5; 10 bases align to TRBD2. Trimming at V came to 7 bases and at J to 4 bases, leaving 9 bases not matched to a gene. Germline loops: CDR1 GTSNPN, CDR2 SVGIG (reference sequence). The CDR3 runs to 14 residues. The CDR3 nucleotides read TGTGCCTCCCGGAGGACTAGCGGAGGAGAGACCCAGTACTTC. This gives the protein CASRRTSGGETQYF.

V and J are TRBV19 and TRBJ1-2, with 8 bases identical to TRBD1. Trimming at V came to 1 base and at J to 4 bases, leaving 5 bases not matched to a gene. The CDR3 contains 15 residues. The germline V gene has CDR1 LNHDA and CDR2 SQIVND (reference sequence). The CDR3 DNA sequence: TGTGCCAGTAGTATAGCCGGCACAGGGGGCTATGGCTACACCTTC. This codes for CASSIAGTGGYGYTF.

Written as DNA, the CDR3 is TGCGCCAGCAGCCAAGAGCCGGCGGTAAATTCACCCCTCCACTTT. As protein: CASSQEPAVNSPLHF. The chain uses TRBV4-3 and TRBJ1-6; D gene uncertain. V shed 0 bases and J shed 7 bases, with 10 bases lying between them. Germline V gives CDR1 LGHNA, CDR2 YSLEER. The CDR3 runs 15 residues.

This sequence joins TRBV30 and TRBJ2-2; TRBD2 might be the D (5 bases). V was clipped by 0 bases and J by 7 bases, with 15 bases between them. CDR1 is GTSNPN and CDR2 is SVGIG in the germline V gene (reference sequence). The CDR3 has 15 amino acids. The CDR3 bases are TGTGCCTGGAGTGTAGAGGGCGCACCGCGCGGGGAGCTGTTTTTT. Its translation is CAWSVEGAPRGELFF.

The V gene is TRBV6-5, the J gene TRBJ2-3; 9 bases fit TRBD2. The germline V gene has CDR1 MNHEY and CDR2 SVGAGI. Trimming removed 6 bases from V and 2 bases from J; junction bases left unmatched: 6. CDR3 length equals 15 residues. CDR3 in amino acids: CASRVGGRATDTQYF. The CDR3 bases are TGTGCCAGCAGAGTTGGCGGGAGGGCCACAGATACGCAGTATTTT.

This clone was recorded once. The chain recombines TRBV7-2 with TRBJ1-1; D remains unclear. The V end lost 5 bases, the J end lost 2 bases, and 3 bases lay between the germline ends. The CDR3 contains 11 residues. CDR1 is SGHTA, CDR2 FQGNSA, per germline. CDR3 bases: TGTGCCAGCAGCAGCAACACTGAAGCTTTCTTT. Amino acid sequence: CASSSNTEAFF. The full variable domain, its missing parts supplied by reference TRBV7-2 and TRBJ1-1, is GAGVSQSPSNKVTEKGKDVELRCDPISGHTALYWYRQSLGQGLEFLIYFQGNSAPDKSGLPSDRFSAERTGGSVSTLTIQRTQQEDSAVYLCASSSNTEAFFGQGTRLTVV.

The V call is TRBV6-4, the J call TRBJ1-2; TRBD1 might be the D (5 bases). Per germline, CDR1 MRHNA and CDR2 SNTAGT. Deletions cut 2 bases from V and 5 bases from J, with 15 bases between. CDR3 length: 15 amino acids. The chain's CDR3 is CASSDRAGQWYGYTF. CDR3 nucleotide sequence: TGTGCCAGCAGTGACCGGGCAGGGCAATGGTATGGCTACACCTTC.

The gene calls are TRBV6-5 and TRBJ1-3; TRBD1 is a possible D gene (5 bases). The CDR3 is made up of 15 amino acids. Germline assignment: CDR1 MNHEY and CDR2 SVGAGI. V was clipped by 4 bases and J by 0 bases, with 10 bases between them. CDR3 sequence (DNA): TGTGCCAGCAGTTTGACAGTTTCCTCTGGAAACACCATATATTTT. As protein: CASSLTVSSGNTIYF.

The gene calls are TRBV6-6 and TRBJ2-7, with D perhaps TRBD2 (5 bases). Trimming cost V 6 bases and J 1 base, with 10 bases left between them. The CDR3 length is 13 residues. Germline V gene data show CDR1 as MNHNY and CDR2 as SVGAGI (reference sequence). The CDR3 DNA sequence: TGTGCCAGCAGGGACTTGCTATCCTACGAGCAGTACTTC. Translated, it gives CASRDLLSYEQYF.

The CDR3 DNA sequence: TGTGCCAGCAGTCACTGGACGGAAAACACTGAAGCTTTCTTT. Protein: CASSHWTENTEAFF. The rearrangement links TRBV6-6 to TRBJ1-1; D not certain. Trimming took off 5 bases at V and 2 bases at J, with 12 bases between the two ends. CDR1 MNHNY and CDR2 SVGAGI come from the germline V gene (reference sequence). CDR3 length: 14 amino acids.

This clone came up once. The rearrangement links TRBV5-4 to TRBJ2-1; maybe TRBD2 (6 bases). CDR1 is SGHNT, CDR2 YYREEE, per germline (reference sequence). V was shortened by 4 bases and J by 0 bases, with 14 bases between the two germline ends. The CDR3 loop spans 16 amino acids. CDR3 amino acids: CASSTGGAGSYNEQFF. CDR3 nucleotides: TGTGCCAGCAGCACCGGGGGAGCGGGCTCCTACAATGAGCAGTTCTTC.

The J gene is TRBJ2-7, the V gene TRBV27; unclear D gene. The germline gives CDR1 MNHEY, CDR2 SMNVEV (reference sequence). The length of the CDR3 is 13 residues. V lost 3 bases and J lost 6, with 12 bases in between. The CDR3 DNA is TGTGCCAGCAGTTTTAACTTAGCAGGCGAGCAGTACTTC. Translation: CASSFNLAGEQYF.

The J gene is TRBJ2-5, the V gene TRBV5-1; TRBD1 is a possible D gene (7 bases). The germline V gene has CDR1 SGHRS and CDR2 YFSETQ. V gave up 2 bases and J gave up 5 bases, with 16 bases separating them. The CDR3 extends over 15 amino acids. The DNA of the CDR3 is TGCGCCAGCAGCTTAGTCCCGACAGGGAGGGAGACCCAGTACTTC. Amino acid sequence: CASSLVPTGRETQYF.

The CDR3 loop reads CASSLAPGGAYSSEAFF. As DNA, the CDR3 is TGCGCCAGCAGCTTGGCCCCAGGGGGCGCTTATTCGTCTGAAGCTTTCTTT. The rearrangement links TRBV5-1 to TRBJ1-1, with 8 bases aligning to TRBD1. The ends lost 0 bases at V and 6 bases at J; junction bases unmatched: 13. Germline values: CDR1 SGHRS, CDR2 YFSETQ. The CDR3 is 17 residues long.

CDR3 sequence: CASGGAGGQNEKLFF. The CDR3 DNA follows: TGTGCCAGCGGGGGGGCAGGGGGTCAGAATGAAAAACTGTTTTTT. The gene calls are TRBV28 and TRBJ1-4; TRBD1 agrees at 7 bases. The germline V gene has CDR1 MDHEN and CDR2 SYDVKM. The CDR3 runs 15 residues. V lost 8 bases to trimming and J lost 5 bases; unmatched junction nucleotides: 11.

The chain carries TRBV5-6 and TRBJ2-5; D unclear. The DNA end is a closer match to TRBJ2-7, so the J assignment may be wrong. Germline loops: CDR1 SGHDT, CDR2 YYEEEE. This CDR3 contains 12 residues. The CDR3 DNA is TGTGCCAGCAGCTTGGCCGCCTACGAGCAGTACTTC. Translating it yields CASSLAAYEQYF.

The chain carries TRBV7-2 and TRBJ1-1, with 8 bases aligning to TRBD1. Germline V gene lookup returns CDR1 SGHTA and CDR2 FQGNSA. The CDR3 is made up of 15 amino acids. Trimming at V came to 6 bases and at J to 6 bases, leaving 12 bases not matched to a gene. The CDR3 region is CASRFPGTGAAEAFF. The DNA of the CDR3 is TGTGCCAGCAGATTTCCCGGGACAGGCGCCGCTGAAGCTTTCTTT.

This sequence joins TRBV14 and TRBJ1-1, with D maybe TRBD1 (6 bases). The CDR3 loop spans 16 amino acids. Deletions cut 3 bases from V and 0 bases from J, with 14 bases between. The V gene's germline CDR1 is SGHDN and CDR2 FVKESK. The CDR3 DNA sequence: TGTGCCAGCAGCCACAGGGGTGGGAGGATGAACACTGAAGCTTTCTTT. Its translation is CASSHRGGRMNTEAFF.